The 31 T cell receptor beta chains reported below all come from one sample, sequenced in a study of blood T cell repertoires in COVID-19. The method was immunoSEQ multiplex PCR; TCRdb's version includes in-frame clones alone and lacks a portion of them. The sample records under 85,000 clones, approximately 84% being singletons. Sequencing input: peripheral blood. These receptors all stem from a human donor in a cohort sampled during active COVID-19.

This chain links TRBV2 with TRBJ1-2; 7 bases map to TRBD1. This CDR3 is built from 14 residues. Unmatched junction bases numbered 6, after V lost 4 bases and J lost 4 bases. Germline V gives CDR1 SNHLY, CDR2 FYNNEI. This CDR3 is CASSAGTVPYGYTF. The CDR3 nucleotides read TGTGCCAGCAGTGCCGGGACAGTACCCTATGGCTACACCTTC.

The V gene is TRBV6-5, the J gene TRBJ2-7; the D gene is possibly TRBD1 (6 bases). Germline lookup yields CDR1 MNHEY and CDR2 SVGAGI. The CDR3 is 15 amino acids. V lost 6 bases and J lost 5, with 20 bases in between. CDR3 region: CASRPGQQGSHEQYF. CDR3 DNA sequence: TGTGCCAGCAGGCCCGGTCAACAGGGTTCCCACGAGCAGTACTTC.

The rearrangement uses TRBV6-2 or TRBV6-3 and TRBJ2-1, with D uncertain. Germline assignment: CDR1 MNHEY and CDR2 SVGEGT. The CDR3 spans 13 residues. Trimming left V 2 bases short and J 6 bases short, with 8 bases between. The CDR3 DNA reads TGTGCCAGCAGTTACGATCGGAGCAATGAGCAGTTCTTC. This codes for CASSYDRSNEQFF.

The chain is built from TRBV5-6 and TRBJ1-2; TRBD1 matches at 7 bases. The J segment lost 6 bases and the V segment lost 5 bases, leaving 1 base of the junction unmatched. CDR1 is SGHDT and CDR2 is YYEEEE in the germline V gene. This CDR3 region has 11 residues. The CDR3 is CASSQGDGYTF. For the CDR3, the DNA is TGTGCCAGCAGTCAGGGGGATGGCTACACCTTC. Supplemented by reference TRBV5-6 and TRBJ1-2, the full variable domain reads DAGVTQSPTHLIKTRGQQVTLRCSPKSGHDTVSWYQQALGQGPQFIFQYYEEEERQRGNFPDRFSGHQFPNYSSELNVNALLLGDSALYLCASSQGDGYTFGSGTRLTVV.

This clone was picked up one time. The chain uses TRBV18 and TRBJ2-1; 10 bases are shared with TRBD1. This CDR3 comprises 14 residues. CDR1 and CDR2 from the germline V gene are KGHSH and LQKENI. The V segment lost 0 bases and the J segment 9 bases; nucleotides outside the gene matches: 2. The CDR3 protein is CASSPPGQGPEQFF. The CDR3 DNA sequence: TGTGCCAGCTCACCACCGGGACAGGGGCCTGAGCAGTTCTTC.

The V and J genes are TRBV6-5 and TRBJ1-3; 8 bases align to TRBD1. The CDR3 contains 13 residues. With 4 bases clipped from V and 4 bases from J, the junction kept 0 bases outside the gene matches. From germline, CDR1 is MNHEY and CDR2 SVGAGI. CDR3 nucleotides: TGTGCCAGCAGTTCAGGGGGCGGAAACACCATATATTTT. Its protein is CASSSGGGNTIYF.

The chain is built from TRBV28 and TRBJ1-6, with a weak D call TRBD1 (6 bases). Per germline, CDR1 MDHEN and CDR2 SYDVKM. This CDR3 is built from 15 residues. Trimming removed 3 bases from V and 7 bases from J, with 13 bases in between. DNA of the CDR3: TGTGCCAGCAGTTTGTCAGGGGCCGAGAATTCACCCCTCCACTTT. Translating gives CASSLSGAENSPLHF.

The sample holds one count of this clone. CDR3 DNA sequence: TGTGCCAGCAGCCTCGCCCTCCGAGGGGAAAAACTGTTTTTT. Translated, it gives CASSLALRGEKLFF. This rearrangement joins TRBV27 to TRBJ1-4; D gene uncertain. This CDR3 region has 14 residues. The germline V and J ends were trimmed by 6 bases and 8 bases, with 16 bases remaining between them. Germline-derived CDR1 and CDR2 are MNHEY and SMNVEV (reference sequence).

The CDR3 loop reads CAISDPRTGGREQYF. CDR3 DNA: TGTGCCATCAGTGACCCAAGGACAGGGGGCAGAGAGCAGTACTTC. J is TRBJ2-7 and V is TRBV10-3; 11 nucleotides match TRBD1. Germline CDR1 reads ENHRY; CDR2 reads SYGVKD. J lost 7 bases, V lost 3 bases, and 8 bases had no gene match. This CDR3 spans 15 amino acids.

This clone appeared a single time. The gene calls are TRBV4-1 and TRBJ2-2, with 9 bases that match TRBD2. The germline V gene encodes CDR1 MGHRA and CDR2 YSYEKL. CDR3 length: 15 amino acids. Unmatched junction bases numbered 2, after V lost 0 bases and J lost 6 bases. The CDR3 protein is CASSQEGTSPGELFF. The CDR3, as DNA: TGCGCCAGCAGCCAAGAGGGGACTAGCCCCGGGGAGCTGTTTTTT.

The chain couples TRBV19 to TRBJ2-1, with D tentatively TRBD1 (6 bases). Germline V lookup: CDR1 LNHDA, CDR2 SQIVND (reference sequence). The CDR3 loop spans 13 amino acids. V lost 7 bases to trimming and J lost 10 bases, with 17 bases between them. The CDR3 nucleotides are TGTGCCAGTACCCCGAATCTCAGGGGAGAGCAGTTCTTC. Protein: CASTPNLRGEQFF.

The CDR3: CASSRPTSGINIQYF. CDR3 nucleotide sequence: TGTGCCAGCAGTCGCCCTACTAGCGGAATAAACATTCAGTACTTC. The chain combines TRBV6-2 or TRBV6-3 with TRBJ2-4, with 8 bases aligning to TRBD2. CDR3 length: 15 residues. With 5 bases clipped from V and 6 bases from J, the junction kept 9 bases outside the gene matches. The V gene's germline CDR1 is MNHEY and CDR2 SVGEGT.

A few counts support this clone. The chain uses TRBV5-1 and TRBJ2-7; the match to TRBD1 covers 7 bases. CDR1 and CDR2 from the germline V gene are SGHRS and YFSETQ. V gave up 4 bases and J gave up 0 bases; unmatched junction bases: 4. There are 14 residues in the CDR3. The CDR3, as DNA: TGCGCCAGCAGCAAGGGGGCCCTCTCCTACGAGCAGTACTTC. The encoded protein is CASSKGALSYEQYF.

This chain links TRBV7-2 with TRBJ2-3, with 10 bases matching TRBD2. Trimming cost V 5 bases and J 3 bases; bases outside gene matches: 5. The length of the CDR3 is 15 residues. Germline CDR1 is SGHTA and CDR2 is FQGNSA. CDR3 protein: CASSERGGETDTQYF. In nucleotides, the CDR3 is TGTGCCAGCAGCGAGCGGGGGGGCGAAACAGATACGCAGTATTTT.

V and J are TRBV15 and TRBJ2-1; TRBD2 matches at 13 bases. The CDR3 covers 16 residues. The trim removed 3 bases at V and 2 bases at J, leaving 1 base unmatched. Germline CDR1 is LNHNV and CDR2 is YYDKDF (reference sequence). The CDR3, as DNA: TGTGCCACCAGCAGGACTAGCGGGGGGACCTACAATGAGCAGTTCTTC. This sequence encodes CATSRTSGGTYNEQFF. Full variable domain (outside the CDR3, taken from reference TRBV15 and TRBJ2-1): DAMVIQNPRYQVTQFGKPVTLSCSQTLNHNVMYWYQQKSSQAPKLLFHYYDKDFNNEADTPDNFQSRRPNTSFCFLDIRSPGLGDTAMYLCATSRTSGGTYNEQFFGPGTRLTVL.

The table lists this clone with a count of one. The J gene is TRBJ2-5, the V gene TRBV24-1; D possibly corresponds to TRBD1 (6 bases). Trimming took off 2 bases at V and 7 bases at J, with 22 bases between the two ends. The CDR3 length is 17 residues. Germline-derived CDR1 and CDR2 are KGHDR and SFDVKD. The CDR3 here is CATSDSTRQALSGTQYF. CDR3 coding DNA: TGTGCCACCAGTGATTCTACCCGACAGGCTCTGAGCGGGACCCAGTACTTC.

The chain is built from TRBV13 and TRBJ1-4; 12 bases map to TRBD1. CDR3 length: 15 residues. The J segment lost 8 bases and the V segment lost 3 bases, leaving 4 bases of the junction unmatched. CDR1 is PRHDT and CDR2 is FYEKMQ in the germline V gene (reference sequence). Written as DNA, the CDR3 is TGTGCCAGCAGCTTGGGACAGGGGGCACAAGAAAAACTGTTTTTT. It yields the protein CASSLGQGAQEKLFF.

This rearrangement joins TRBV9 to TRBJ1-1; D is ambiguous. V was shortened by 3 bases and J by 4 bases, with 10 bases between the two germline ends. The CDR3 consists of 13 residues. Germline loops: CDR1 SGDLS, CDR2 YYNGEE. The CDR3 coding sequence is TGTGCCAGCAGCGCCGGACGGGGCACTGAAGCTTTCTTT. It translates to CASSAGRGTEAFF.

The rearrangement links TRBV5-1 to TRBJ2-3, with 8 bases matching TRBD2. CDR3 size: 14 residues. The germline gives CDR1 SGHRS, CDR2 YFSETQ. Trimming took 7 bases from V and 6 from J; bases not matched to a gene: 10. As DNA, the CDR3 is TGCGCCAGCGGCCTCGCGGGGGGCCGGGATACGCAGTATTTT. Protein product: CASGLAGGRDTQYF. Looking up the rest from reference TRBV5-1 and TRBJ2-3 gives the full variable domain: KAGVTQTPRYLIKTRGQQVTLSCSPISGHRSVSWYQQTPGQGLQFLFEYFSETQRNKGNFPGRFSGRQFSNSRSEMNVSTLELGDSALYLCASGLAGGRDTQYFGPGTRLTVL.

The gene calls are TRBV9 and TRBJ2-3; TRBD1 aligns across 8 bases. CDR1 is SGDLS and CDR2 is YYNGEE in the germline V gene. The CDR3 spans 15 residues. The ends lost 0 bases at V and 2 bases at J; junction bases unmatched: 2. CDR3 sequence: CASSVGGQATDTQYF. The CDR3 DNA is TGTGCCAGCAGCGTAGGGGGACAGGCCACAGATACGCAGTATTTT.

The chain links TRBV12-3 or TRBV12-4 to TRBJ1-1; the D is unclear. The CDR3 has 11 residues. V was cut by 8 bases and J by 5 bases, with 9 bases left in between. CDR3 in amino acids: CASLRGTEAFF. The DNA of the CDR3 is TGTGCCAGCCTGCGCGGGACTGAAGCTTTCTTT.

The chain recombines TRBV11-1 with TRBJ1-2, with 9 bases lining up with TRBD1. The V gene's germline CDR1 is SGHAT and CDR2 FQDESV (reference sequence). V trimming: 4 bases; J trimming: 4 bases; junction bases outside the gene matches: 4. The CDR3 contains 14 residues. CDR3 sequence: CASSSGQGIYGYTF. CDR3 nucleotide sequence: TGTGCCAGCAGCTCCGGACAGGGGATCTATGGCTACACCTTC. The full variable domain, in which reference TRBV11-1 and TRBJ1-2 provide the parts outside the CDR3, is EAEVAQSPRYKITEKSQAVAFWCDPISGHATLYWYRQILGQGPELLVQFQDESVVDDSQLPKDRFSAERLKGVDSTLKIQPAELGDSAMYLCASSSGQGIYGYTFGSGTRLTVV.

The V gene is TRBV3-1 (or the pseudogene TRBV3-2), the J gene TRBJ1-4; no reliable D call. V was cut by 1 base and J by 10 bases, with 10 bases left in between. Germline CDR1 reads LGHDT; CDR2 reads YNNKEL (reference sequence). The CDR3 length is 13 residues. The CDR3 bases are TGTGCCAGCAGCCAAGGAAGCACTGGAAAACTGTTTTTT. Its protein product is CASSQGSTGKLFF.

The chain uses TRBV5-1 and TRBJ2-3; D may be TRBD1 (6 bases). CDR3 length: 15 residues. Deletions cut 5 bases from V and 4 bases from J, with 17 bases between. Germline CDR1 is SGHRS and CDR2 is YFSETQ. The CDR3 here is CASRILGGGADTQYF. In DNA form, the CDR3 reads TGCGCCAGCAGAATTCTTGGGGGCGGCGCAGATACGCAGTATTTT.

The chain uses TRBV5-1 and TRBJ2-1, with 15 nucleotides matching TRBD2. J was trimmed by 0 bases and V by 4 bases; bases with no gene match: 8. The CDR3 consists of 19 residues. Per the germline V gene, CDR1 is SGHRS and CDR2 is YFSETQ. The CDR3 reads CASSTGTSGGPSSYNEQFF. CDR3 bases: TGCGCCAGCAGCACCGGGACTAGCGGGGGGCCTAGCTCCTACAATGAGCAGTTCTTC.

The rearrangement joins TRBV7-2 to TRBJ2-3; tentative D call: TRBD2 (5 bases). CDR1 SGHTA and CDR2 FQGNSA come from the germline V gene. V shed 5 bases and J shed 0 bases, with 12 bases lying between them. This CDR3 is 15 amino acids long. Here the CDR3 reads CASSADLFSTDTQYF. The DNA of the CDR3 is TGTGCCAGCAGCGCGGACTTGTTTAGCACAGATACGCAGTATTTT.

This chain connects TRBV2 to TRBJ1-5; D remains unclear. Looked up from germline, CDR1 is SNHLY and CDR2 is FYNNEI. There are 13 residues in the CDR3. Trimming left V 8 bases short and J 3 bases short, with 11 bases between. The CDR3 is CASLRRVNQPQHF. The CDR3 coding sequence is TGTGCCAGCCTACGGAGGGTCAATCAGCCCCAGCATTTT.

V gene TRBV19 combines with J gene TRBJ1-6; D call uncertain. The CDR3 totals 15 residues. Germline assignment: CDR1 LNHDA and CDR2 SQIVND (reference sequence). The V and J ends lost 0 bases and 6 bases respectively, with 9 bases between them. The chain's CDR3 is CASSIEDITNSPLHF. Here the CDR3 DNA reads TGTGCCAGTAGTATAGAAGACATCACTAATTCACCCCTCCACTTT.

The CDR3 here is CAWSVGTGPGDTIYF. The DNA for the CDR3 is TGTGCCTGGAGTGTCGGGACAGGTCCGGGGGACACCATATATTTT. The chain has TRBV30 and TRBJ1-3; 8 bases align to TRBD1. J gave up 8 bases and V 0 bases, and 9 bases lay outside the gene matches. CDR3 length equals 15 residues. Germline CDR1 is GTSNPN and CDR2 is SVGIG (reference sequence).

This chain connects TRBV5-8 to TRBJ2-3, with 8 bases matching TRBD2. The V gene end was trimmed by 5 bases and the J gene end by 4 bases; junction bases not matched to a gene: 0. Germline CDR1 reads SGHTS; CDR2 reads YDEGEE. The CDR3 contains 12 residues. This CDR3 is CASRLAADTQYF. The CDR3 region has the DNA TGTGCCAGCAGACTAGCGGCAGATACGCAGTATTTT.

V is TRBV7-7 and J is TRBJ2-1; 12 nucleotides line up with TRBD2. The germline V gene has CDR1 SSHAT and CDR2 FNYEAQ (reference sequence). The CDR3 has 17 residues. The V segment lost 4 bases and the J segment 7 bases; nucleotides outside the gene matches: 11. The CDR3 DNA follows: TGTGCCAGCAGCTCCGTTCTAGCGGGGGGGCCGGGTAATGAGCAGTTCTTC. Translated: CASSSVLAGGPGNEQFF.